This paragraph reports one T cell receptor beta chain. Its antigen is currently unknown. This sample is drawn from a study of regulatory dendritic cells for organ transplantation. Here immunoSEQ multiplex PCR was the method, and the copy in TCRdb shows in-frame clones only, minus some. The table shows under 40,000 clones, with approximately 90% occurring only once. The study, taken as a whole, reports: The most alloreactive TCR clonotypes were found in resting memory CD8+ cells.

Naive CD45RA+ and memory CD45RO+ CD4+ or CD8+ T cells were FACS-sorted. The CDR3 extends over 18 amino acids. In germline, CDR1 is SNHLY, CDR2 FYNNEI. The junction had 14 bases not matched to a gene; V was cut back by 4 bases and J by 2 bases. This sequence joins TRBV2 and TRBJ2-1; TRBD2 aligns across 7 bases. Sequencing used naive CD8+ T cells from blood. As for subset: CD45RA+ naive T cells. The clonotype originates from a human donor in good health. DNA for the CDR3: TGTGCCAGCAGTGGGTGGTTTCGGGGGGAGTTGACCTACAATGAGCAGTTCTTC. Its protein is CASSGWFRGELTYNEQFF.